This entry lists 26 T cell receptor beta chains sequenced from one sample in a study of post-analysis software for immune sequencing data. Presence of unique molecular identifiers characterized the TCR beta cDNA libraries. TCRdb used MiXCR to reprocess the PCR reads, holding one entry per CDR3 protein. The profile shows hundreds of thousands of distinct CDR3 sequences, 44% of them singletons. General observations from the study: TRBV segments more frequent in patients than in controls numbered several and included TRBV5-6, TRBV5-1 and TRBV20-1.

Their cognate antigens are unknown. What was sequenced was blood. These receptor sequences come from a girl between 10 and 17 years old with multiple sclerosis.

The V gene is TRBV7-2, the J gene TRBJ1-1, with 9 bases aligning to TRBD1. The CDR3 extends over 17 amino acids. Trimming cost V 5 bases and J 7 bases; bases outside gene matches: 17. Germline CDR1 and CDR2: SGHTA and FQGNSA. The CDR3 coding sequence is TGTGCCAGCAGCCCGGGGATCATTGAACAGGGGGCGCGTGAAGCTTTCTTT. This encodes CASSPGIIEQGAREAFF.

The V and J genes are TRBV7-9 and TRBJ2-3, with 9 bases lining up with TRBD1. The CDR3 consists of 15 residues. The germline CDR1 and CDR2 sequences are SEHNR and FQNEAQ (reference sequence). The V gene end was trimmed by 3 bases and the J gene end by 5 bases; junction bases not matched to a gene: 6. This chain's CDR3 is CASSFRDRVKDTQYF. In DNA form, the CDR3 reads TGTGCCAGCAGCTTCCGGGACAGGGTAAAAGATACGCAGTATTTT.

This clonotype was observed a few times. The CDR3 sequence is CAISEVLSYEQYF. CDR3 sequence (DNA): TGTGCCATCAGTGAAGTGCTCTCCTACGAGCAGTACTTC. The rearrangement uses TRBV10-3 and TRBJ2-7; no clear D. Trimming took off 3 bases at V and 0 bases at J, with 6 bases between the two ends. The CDR3 covers 13 residues. Germline V gene lookup returns CDR1 ENHRY and CDR2 SYGVKD.

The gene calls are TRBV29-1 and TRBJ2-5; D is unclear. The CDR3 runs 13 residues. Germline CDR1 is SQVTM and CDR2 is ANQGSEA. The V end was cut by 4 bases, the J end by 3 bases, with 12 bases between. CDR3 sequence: CSVVGAFKETQYF. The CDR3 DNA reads TGCAGCGTTGTTGGCGCCTTTAAAGAGACCCAGTACTTC.

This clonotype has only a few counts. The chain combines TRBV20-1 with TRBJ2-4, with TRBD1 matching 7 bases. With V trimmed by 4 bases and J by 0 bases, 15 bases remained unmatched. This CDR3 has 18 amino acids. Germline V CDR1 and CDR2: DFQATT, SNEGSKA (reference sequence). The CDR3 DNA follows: TGCAGTGCTAAAGGGCCTATATTTAGGGGGCTAGCCAAAAACATTCAGTACTTC. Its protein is CSAKGPIFRGLAKNIQYF.

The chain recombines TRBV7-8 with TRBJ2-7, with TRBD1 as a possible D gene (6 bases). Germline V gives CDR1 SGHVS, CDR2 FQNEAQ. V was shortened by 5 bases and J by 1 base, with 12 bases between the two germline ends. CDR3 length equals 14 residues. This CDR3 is CASSQRQESYEQYF. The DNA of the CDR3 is TGTGCCAGCAGCCAACGACAGGAATCCTACGAGCAGTACTTC.

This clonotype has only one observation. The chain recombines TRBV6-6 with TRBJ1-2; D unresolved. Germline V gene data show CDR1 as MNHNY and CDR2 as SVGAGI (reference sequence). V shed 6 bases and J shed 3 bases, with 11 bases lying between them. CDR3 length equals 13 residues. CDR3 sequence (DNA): TGTGCCAGCAGGGAAGGACGGGACTATGGCTACACCTTC. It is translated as CASREGRDYGYTF.

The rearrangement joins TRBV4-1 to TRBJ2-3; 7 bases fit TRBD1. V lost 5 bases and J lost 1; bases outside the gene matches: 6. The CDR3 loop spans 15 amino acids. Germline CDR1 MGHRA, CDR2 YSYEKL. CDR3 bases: TGCGCCAGCAGCGACCGGGACAGCGGCACAGATACGCAGTATTTT. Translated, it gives CASSDRDSGTDTQYF.

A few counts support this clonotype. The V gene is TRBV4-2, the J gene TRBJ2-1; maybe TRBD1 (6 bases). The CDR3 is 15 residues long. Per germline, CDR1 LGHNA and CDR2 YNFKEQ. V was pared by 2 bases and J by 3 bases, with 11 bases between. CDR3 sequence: CASSQPRDNYNEQFF. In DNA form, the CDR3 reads TGTGCCAGCAGCCAACCCCGGGACAACTACAATGAGCAGTTCTTC.

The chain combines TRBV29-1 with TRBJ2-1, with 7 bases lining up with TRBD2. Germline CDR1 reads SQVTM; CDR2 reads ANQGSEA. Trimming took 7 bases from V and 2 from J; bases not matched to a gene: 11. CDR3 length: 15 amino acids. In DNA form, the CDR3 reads TGCAGCGGCAGAGGGCTAGCGGACCCCTACAATGAGCAGTTCTTC. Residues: CSGRGLADPYNEQFF.

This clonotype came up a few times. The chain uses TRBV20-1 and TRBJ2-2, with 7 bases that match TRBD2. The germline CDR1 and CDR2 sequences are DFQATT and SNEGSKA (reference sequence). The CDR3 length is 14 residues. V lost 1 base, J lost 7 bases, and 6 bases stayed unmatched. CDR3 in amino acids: CSARATGGDGELFF. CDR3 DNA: TGCAGTGCTAGAGCAACGGGGGGTGACGGGGAGCTGTTTTTT.

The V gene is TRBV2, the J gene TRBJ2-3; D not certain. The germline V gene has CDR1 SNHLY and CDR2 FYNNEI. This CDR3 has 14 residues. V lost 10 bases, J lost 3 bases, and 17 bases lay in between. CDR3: CATPIGSRTDTQYF. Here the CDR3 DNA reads TGTGCCACCCCTATAGGTTCTCGGACAGATACGCAGTATTTT.

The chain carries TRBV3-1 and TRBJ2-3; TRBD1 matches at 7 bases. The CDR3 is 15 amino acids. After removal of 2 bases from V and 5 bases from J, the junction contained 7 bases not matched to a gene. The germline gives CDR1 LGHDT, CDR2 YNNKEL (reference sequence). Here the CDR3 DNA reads TGTGCCAGCAGCCAATTTACAGGGGTCAAAGATACGCAGTATTTT. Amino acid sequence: CASSQFTGVKDTQYF.

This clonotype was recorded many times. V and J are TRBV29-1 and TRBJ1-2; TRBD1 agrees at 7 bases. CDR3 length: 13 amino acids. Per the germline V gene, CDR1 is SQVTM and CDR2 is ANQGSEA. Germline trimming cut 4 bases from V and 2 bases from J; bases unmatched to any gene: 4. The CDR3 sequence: CSVGQGLNYGYTF. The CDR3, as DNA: TGCAGCGTTGGACAGGGCTTGAACTATGGCTACACCTTC. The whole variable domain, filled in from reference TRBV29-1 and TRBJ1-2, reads SAVISQKPSRDICQRGTSLTIQCQVDSQVTMMFWYRQQPGQSLTLIATANQGSEATYESGFVIDKFPISRPNLTFSTLTVSNMSPEDSSIYLCSVGQGLNYGYTFGSGTRLTVV.

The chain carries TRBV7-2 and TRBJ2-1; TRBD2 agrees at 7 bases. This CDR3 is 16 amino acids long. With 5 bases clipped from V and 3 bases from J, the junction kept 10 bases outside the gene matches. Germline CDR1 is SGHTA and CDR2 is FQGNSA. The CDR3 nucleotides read TGTGCCAGCAGCCCGCGGGGACTACAAAACTACAATGAGCAGTTCTTC. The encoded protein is CASSPRGLQNYNEQFF.

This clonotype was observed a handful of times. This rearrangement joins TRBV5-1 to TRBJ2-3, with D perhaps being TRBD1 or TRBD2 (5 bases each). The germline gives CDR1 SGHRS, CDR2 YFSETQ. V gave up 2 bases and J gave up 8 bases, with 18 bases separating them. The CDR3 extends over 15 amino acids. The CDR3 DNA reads TGCGCCAGCAGCTTCGGAACAGGATCCGAGGGTACGCAGTATTTT. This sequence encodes CASSFGTGSEGTQYF.

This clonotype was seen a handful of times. The CDR3 loop reads CASNWGRGTDTQYF. The CDR3 coding sequence is TGTGCCAGCAATTGGGGCAGGGGCACAGATACGCAGTATTTT. The V gene is TRBV12-3 or TRBV12-4, the J gene TRBJ2-3, with D possibly being TRBD1 (5 bases). This CDR3 is built from 14 residues. The ends were cut back, 7 bases at V and 1 base at J, with 12 bases in the middle.

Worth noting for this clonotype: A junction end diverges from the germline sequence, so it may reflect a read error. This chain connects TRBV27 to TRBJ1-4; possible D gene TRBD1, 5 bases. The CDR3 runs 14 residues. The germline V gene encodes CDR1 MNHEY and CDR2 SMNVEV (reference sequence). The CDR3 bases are TGTGCCAGCAGTCCCCGGGACGGTAATGAAAAACGGTTTTTT. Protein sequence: CASSPRDGNEKRFF.

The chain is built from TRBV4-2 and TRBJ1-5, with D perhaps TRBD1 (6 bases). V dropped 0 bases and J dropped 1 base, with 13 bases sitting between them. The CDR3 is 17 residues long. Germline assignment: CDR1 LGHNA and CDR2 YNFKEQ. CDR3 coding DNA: TGTGCCAGCAGCCAAGATAGAACAGGGCAGAGCAATCAGCCCCAGCATTTT. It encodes CASSQDRTGQSNQPQHF.

The DNA for the CDR3 is TGTGCCAGCAGCGGGAGGTACACAGATACGCAGTATTTT. It specifies CASSGRYTDTQYF. V gene TRBV27 combines with J gene TRBJ2-3, with 7 bases that match TRBD2. V trimming: 6 bases; J trimming: 2 bases; junction bases outside the gene matches: 2. The CDR3 contains 13 residues. Per the germline V gene, CDR1 is MNHEY and CDR2 is SMNVEV (reference sequence).

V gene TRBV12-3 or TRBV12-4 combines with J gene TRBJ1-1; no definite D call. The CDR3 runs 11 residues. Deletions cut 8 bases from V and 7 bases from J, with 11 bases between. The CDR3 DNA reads TGTGCCAGCTTAAGTTTGGGTGAAGCTTTCTTT. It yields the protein CASLSLGEAFF.

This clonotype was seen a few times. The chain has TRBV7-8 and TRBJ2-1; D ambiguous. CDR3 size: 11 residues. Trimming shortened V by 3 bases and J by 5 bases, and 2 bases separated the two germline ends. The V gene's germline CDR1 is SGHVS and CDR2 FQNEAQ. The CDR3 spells CASSFHNEQFF. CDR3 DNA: TGTGCCAGCAGCTTTCACAATGAGCAGTTCTTC.

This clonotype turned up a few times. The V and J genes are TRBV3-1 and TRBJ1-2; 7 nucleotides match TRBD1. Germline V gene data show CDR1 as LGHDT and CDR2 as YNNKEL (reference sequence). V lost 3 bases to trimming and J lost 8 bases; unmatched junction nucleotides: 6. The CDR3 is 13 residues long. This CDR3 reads CASSQALTGGYTF. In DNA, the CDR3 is TGTGCCAGCAGCCAGGCCCTGACAGGGGGCTACACCTTC. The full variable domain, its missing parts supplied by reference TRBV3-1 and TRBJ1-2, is DTAVSQTPKYLVTQMGNDKSIKCEQNLGHDTMYWYKQDSKKFLKIMFSYNNKELIINETVPNRFSPKSPDKAHLNLHINSLELGDSAVYFCASSQALTGGYTFGSGTRLTVV.

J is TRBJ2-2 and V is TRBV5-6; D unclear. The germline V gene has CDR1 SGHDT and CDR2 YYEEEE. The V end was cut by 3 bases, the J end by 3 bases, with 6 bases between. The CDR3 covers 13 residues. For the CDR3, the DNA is TGTGCCAGCAGCTCTGACTACACCGGGGAGCTGTTTTTT. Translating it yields CASSSDYTGELFF.

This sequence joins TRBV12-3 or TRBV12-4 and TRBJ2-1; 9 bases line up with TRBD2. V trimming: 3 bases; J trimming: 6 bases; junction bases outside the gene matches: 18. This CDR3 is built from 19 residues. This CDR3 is CASSFFQREVPSACNEQFF. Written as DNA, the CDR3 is TGTGCCAGCAGTTTTTTCCAGCGGGAGGTCCCCTCAGCGTGCAATGAGCAGTTCTTC.

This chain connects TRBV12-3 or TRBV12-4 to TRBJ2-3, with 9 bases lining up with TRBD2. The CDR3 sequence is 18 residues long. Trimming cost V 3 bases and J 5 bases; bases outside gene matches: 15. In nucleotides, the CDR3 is TGTGCCAGCAGTTTTCGGTTCCGGCGGGAGGGCCTAGTAGATACGCAGTATTTT. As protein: CASSFRFRREGLVDTQYF.